This entry features one T cell receptor beta chain sequence. The antigen is unknown. This CDR3 is 14 amino acids long. Looked up from germline, CDR1 is GTSNPN and CDR2 is SVGIG (reference sequence). This entry belongs to a study of monozygotic twins with inflammatory bowel disease. Study-level results: Part of the variability in patient repertoires may have come from differing immunosuppressive treatments. Relative clonotype sharing with others was diminished in IBD patients versus healthy twins, particularly with disease activity.

TCRdb reprocessed the 5' RACE reads, with one entry per CDR3 protein and no DNA. This sample contains about 160,000 distinct CDR3 sequences. This receptor was obtained from a human donor with ulcerative colitis or Crohn's disease, or a healthy co-twin of an affected twin (not recorded which). The sequencing input was blood. J is TRBJ2-2 and V is TRBV30; TCRdb reports TRBD2, a call that lacks DNA to check it against. The CDR3 sequence is CAWRLAPNTGELFF.